The 32 T cell receptor beta chains given below trace back to one sample, sequenced in a study of lymphopenia after photon versus proton radiotherapy. Clones were read by immunoSEQ multiplex PCR, and TCRdb kept only the in-frame ones, dropping some. Of 25,000 to 30,000 clones in the sample, 80% to 85% were seen once. The material was peripheral blood, obtained from a patient treated with photon-based radiotherapy. Receptors were obtained from a woman between 50 and 59 years old with pancreatic cancer.

The chain is built from TRBV7-6 and TRBJ2-1; tentatively, D is TRBD2 (6 bases). V lost 6 bases and J 0 bases, leaving 12 bases between the germline ends. The CDR3 sequence is 15 residues long. Per germline, CDR1 SGHVS and CDR2 FNYEAQ. The CDR3 sequence: CASSVDGSSYNEQFF. The CDR3 DNA sequence: TGTGCCAGCAGTGTCGACGGGAGCTCCTACAATGAGCAGTTCTTC.

This chain uses TRBV27 with TRBJ2-7; 7 bases align to TRBD2. Germline V gives CDR1 MNHEY, CDR2 SMNVEV (reference sequence). The CDR3 loop spans 15 amino acids. V was pared by 4 bases and J by 3 bases, with 9 bases of the junction left unmatched. CDR3 sequence reads: CASSSTGGSVYEQYF. The CDR3 DNA reads TGTGCCAGCAGTTCCACCGGCGGGAGCGTCTACGAGCAGTACTTC.

The CDR3: CASSWGQRGEQYF. The CDR3 region has the DNA TGTGCCAGCAGTTGGGGCCAAAGGGGCGAGCAGTACTTC. V usage is TRBV28 and J usage is TRBJ2-7, with D possibly matching TRBD1 (5 bases). Looked up from germline, CDR1 is MDHEN and CDR2 is SYDVKM. This CDR3 is 13 amino acids long. V dropped 4 bases and J dropped 6 bases, with 13 bases sitting between them.

The chain links TRBV27 to TRBJ2-5; 10 bases agree with TRBD1. V gave up 6 bases and J gave up 2 bases; unmatched junction bases: 6. The CDR3 totals 15 residues. The germline CDR1 and CDR2 sequences are MNHEY and SMNVEV (reference sequence). CDR3 loop: CASSPRGQGQETQYF. As DNA, the CDR3 is TGTGCCAGCAGCCCACGGGGACAGGGGCAAGAGACCCAGTACTTC.

The chain links TRBV5-6 to TRBJ2-2; D may be TRBD1 (6 bases). This CDR3 contains 15 residues. Trimming cost V 4 bases and J 1 base, with 11 bases left between them. CDR1 SGHDT and CDR2 YYEEEE come from the germline V gene. CDR3 sequence: CASSPLGGNTGELFF. CDR3 DNA sequence: TGTGCCAGCAGCCCCTTAGGGGGGAACACCGGGGAGCTGTTTTTT. Drawing the rest from reference TRBV5-6 and TRBJ2-2, the complete variable domain is DAGVTQSPTHLIKTRGQQVTLRCSPKSGHDTVSWYQQALGQGPQFIFQYYEEEERQRGNFPDRFSGHQFPNYSSELNVNALLLGDSALYLCASSPLGGNTGELFFGEGSRLTVL.

The V and J genes are TRBV2 and TRBJ2-3; D may be TRBD2 (6 bases). Germline V CDR1 and CDR2: SNHLY, FYNNEI. This CDR3 has 13 amino acids. The V end was cut by 7 bases, the J end by 2 bases, with 10 bases between. The CDR3 here is CASTRDSTDTQYF. The CDR3 DNA sequence: TGTGCCAGCACGAGGGACTCCACAGATACGCAGTATTTT.

This clone was detected once. This chain uses TRBV2 with TRBJ2-3; TRBD1 matches at 9 bases. The germline gives CDR1 SNHLY, CDR2 FYNNEI. The CDR3 runs to 14 residues. V was pared by 6 bases and J by 5 bases, with 6 bases of the junction left unmatched. The CDR3 protein is CASRGQGRKDTQYF. The CDR3 nucleotides are TGTGCCAGCAGGGGACAGGGAAGGAAAGATACGCAGTATTTT.

The genes are TRBV30 and TRBJ1-1; D gene uncertain. There are 13 residues in the CDR3. CDR1 and CDR2 (germline): GTSNPN, SVGIG (reference sequence). Between the trimmed V and J ends, which lost 5 bases and 3 bases, there was a span of 13 bases. Here the CDR3 reads CAWSDGAYTEAFF. The CDR3, as DNA: TGTGCCTGGTCGGACGGAGCCTACACTGAAGCTTTCTTT.

The V and J genes are TRBV5-1 and TRBJ1-1, with 8 bases identical to TRBD1. This CDR3 contains 16 residues. Germline values: CDR1 SGHRS, CDR2 YFSETQ. V was pared by 2 bases and J by 0 bases, with 6 bases of the junction left unmatched. As DNA, the CDR3 is TGCGCCAGCAGCTTTCCCGGGACAGGAATGAACACTGAAGCTTTCTTT. This translates into CASSFPGTGMNTEAFF.

The chain joins TRBV6-5 to TRBJ2-3; weak D call: TRBD2 (5 bases). Per the germline V gene, CDR1 is MNHEY and CDR2 is SVGAGI. This CDR3 region has 14 residues. Trimming took off 5 bases at V and 5 bases at J, with 14 bases between the two ends. CDR3 nucleotide sequence: TGTGCCAGCAGTGAGCGGCAGGTGGAAGATACGCAGTATTTT. It codes for CASSERQVEDTQYF.

The chain couples TRBV10-2 to TRBJ2-7, with 13 positions matching TRBD2. CDR1 WSHSY and CDR2 SAAADI come from the germline V gene. The CDR3 has 17 residues. Losses at the gene ends were 2 bases for V and 3 bases for J; bases not matched to a gene: 7. The CDR3 region has the DNA TGCGCCAGCAGTGAGGGACTAGCGGGAGACGGGGACTACGAGCAGTACTTC. Its protein product is CASSEGLAGDGDYEQYF.

This clone was recorded once. V and J are TRBV6-5 and TRBJ1-2; 8 bases agree with TRBD1. Germline V gene sequence: CDR1 MNHEY, CDR2 SVGAGI. The CDR3 runs 14 residues. With 7 bases clipped from V and 5 bases from J, the junction kept 9 bases outside the gene matches. The CDR3 loop is CASTPQGAPYGYTF. DNA of the CDR3: TGTGCCAGCACACCCCAGGGGGCCCCGTATGGCTACACCTTC.

This chain uses TRBV19 with TRBJ2-7, with a tentative D call TRBD1 (5 bases). CDR1 and CDR2 from the germline V gene are LNHDA and SQIVND (reference sequence). CDR3 length: 13 residues. The V and J ends lost 6 bases and 1 base respectively, with 10 bases between them. This CDR3 reads CASREDTSYEQYF. The CDR3 bases are TGTGCCAGTAGAGAGGACACTTCCTACGAGCAGTACTTC.

The chain has TRBV29-1 and TRBJ1-1, with no clear D. Trimming took off 3 bases at V and 1 base at J, with 6 bases between the two ends. This CDR3 region has 12 residues. Germline values: CDR1 SQVTM, CDR2 ANQGSEA. CDR3 bases: TGCAGCGTTGACGCTGAGAACACTGAAGCTTTCTTT. The encoded protein is CSVDAENTEAFF.

This rearrangement joins TRBV7-2 to TRBJ2-1, with 15 bases lining up with TRBD2. This CDR3 has 18 residues. Germline V CDR1 and CDR2: SGHTA, FQGNSA. With 1 base clipped from V and 4 bases from J, the junction kept 5 bases outside the gene matches. The CDR3 DNA follows: TGTGCCAGCAGCTTAGAAGGGACTAGCGGGAGGTATTACAATGAGCAGTTCTTC. Protein sequence: CASSLEGTSGRYYNEQFF.

V and J are TRBV18 and TRBJ2-2; tentatively, D is TRBD1 (5 bases). From germline, CDR1 is KGHSH and CDR2 LQKENI. The length of the CDR3 is 18 residues. Trimming took off 4 bases at V and 0 bases at J, with 18 bases between the two ends. This CDR3 is CASSLRQTKLANTGELFF. DNA for the CDR3: TGTGCCAGCTCACTGCGACAGACCAAACTCGCGAACACCGGGGAGCTGTTTTTT.

The chain uses TRBV11-1 and TRBJ2-7, with D possibly TRBD1 on 6 matching bases. Germline V CDR1 and CDR2: SGHAT, FQDESV (reference sequence). V was clipped by 1 base and J by 0 bases, with 19 bases between them. CDR3 length: 18 amino acids. CDR3 nucleotide sequence: TGTGCCAGCAGCTTAGAGGGTAAACCAGGGGTTACCTCCTACGAGCAGTACTTC. Its protein product is CASSLEGKPGVTSYEQYF.

V gene TRBV5-6 combines with J gene TRBJ2-1; the match to TRBD2 covers 9 bases. Per germline, CDR1 SGHDT and CDR2 YYEEEE. The CDR3 is made up of 16 amino acids. V lost 3 bases and J lost 7; bases outside the gene matches: 11. CDR3 DNA: TGTGCCAGCAGCTCGGATGGGACTAGCAGGAGGAATGAGCAGTTCTTC. Translated: CASSSDGTSRRNEQFF.

This chain joins TRBV27 and TRBJ2-7; 12 nucleotides match TRBD2. The CDR3 sequence is 16 residues long. Germline loops: CDR1 MNHEY, CDR2 SMNVEV (reference sequence). The V and J ends lost 2 bases and 2 bases, in that order; junction bases with no gene match: 4. The CDR3 region has the DNA TGTGCCAGCAGTTTAACTCTAGCGGGGGGGGCCTACGAGCAGTACTTC. This encodes CASSLTLAGGAYEQYF.

V gene TRBV30 combines with J gene TRBJ2-3, with 9 bases lining up with TRBD2. Trimming at V came to 2 bases and at J to 0 bases, leaving 12 bases not matched to a gene. Germline CDR1 is GTSNPN and CDR2 is SVGIG (reference sequence). The CDR3 runs 18 residues. The CDR3 sequence is CAWSTRWGSGSSTDTQYF. DNA of the CDR3: TGTGCCTGGAGTACGAGGTGGGGTAGCGGGAGTAGCACAGATACGCAGTATTTT.

The chain links TRBV4-3 to TRBJ2-2; possible D gene TRBD2, 6 bases. Trimming took 1 base from V and 10 from J, leaving 19 bases between them. Germline V lookup: CDR1 LGHNA, CDR2 YSLEER. The length of the CDR3 is 16 residues. For the CDR3, the DNA is TGCGCCAGCAGCCAAGGCGGCGGTAGCGGAAGGTCGGAGCTGTTTTTT. Its protein product is CASSQGGGSGRSELFF.

A single count supports this clone. This chain joins TRBV5-6 and TRBJ1-5; D is undetermined. CDR1 and CDR2 from the germline V gene are SGHDT and YYEEEE. This CDR3 region has 15 residues. Trimming pared 0 bases from V and 2 bases from J, leaving 9 bases between. In DNA form, the CDR3 reads TGTGCCAGCAGCTTGGAAGGAACGGGCAATCAGCCCCAGCATTTT. Amino acids: CASSLEGTGNQPQHF.

The chain carries TRBV25-1 and TRBJ2-1; 9 nucleotides agree with TRBD2. This CDR3 has 16 amino acids. Germline V gene data show CDR1 as MGHDK and CDR2 as SYGVNS. The V and J ends lost 0 bases and 7 bases, in that order; junction bases with no gene match: 7. CDR3 DNA sequence: TGTGCCAGCAGTGAATATCGGGCGGGAGGGCCGAATGAGCAGTTCTTC. It codes for CASSEYRAGGPNEQFF.

This clone has more than one count but fewer than ten. The chain couples TRBV29-1 to TRBJ2-7; D is perhaps TRBD1 or TRBD2 (5 bases each). The V and J ends lost 7 bases and 2 bases respectively, with 15 bases between them. The CDR3 spans 13 residues. In germline, CDR1 is SQVTM, CDR2 ANQGSEA. This chain's CDR3 is CSAALGAAYEQYF. The CDR3 nucleotides are TGCAGCGCCGCTCTCGGGGCCGCCTACGAGCAGTACTTC.

CDR3 sequence reads: CASSFPSGKWNEQFF. The CDR3 nucleotides read TGTGCCAGCAGCTTTCCGAGCGGGAAGTGGAATGAGCAGTTCTTC. V gene TRBV13 combines with J gene TRBJ2-1; 7 bases align to TRBD2. The V and J ends lost 3 bases and 7 bases, in that order; junction bases with no gene match: 9. Germline V lookup: CDR1 PRHDT, CDR2 FYEKMQ (reference sequence). This CDR3 region has 15 residues.

J is TRBJ2-1 and V is TRBV19, with unresolved D. Germline CDR1 is LNHDA and CDR2 is SQIVND (reference sequence). Between the trimmed V and J ends, which lost 2 bases and 3 bases, there was a span of 11 bases. The CDR3 runs to 15 residues. This CDR3 reads CASSISRNNYNEQFF. The CDR3 bases are TGTGCCAGTAGTATAAGTAGGAATAACTACAATGAGCAGTTCTTC.

The CDR3 DNA reads as TGCAGTGCTTCGCGGGGGGATACGCAGTATTTT. Amino acid sequence: CSASRGDTQYF. V usage is TRBV20-1 and J usage is TRBJ2-3, with 7 positions matching TRBD2. CDR1 and CDR2 (germline): DFQATT, SNEGSKA (reference sequence). The CDR3 has 11 residues. The trim removed 5 bases at V and 6 bases at J, leaving 2 bases unmatched.

The V call is TRBV27, the J call TRBJ2-2, with D possibly matching TRBD1 (5 bases). The germline V gene has CDR1 MNHEY and CDR2 SMNVEV (reference sequence). This CDR3 region has 15 residues. Trimming cost V 5 bases and J 4 bases, with 14 bases left between them. The CDR3 loop reads CASSPTGFSTGELFF. CDR3 bases: TGTGCCAGCAGTCCCACAGGCTTTTCCACCGGGGAGCTGTTTTTT.

This clone was seen once. The chain carries TRBV29-1 and TRBJ2-7; D is possibly TRBD2 (7 bases). The V end lost 0 bases, the J end lost 0 bases, and 12 bases lay between the germline ends. Looked up from germline, CDR1 is SQVTM and CDR2 is ANQGSEA. The CDR3 covers 15 residues. The chain's CDR3 is CSVEDLRGHSYEQYF. The CDR3 DNA follows: TGCAGCGTTGAAGATCTGCGGGGGCACTCCTACGAGCAGTACTTC.

The chain combines TRBV15 with TRBJ1-1; tentative D call: TRBD1 (6 bases). Trimming pared 0 bases from V and 8 bases from J, leaving 16 bases between. Germline-derived CDR1 and CDR2 are LNHNV and YYDKDF (reference sequence). The CDR3 runs to 15 residues. For the CDR3, the DNA is TGTGCCACCAGCAGAGAATTGGCTAGAGGACAGGAAGCTTTCTTT. As protein: CATSRELARGQEAFF. Full variable domain (rest looked up from reference TRBV15 and TRBJ1-1): DAMVIQNPRYQVTQFGKPVTLSCSQTLNHNVMYWYQQKSSQAPKLLFHYYDKDFNNEADTPDNFQSRRPNTSFCFLDIRSPGLGDTAMYLCATSRELARGQEAFFGQGTRLTVV.

The chain recombines TRBV28 with TRBJ2-7, with a possible D match to TRBD1 (5 bases). Between the trimmed V and J ends, which lost 1 base and 3 bases, there was a span of 13 bases. From germline, CDR1 is MDHEN and CDR2 SYDVKM. This CDR3 region has 15 residues. The CDR3 DNA follows: TGTGCCAGCAGTTTATCCCCACAGGACCTCTACGAGCAGTACTTC. Amino acid sequence: CASSLSPQDLYEQYF.

This sequence joins TRBV7-2 and TRBJ2-1, with TRBD2 identical over 11 bases. Losses at the gene ends were 7 bases for V and 0 bases for J; bases not matched to a gene: 11. Germline CDR1 reads SGHTA; CDR2 reads FQGNSA. The CDR3 runs 18 residues. The CDR3 DNA follows: TGTGCCAGCACCCTGCGGACTAGCGGGCTGAGCTCCTACAATGAGCAGTTCTTC. This sequence encodes CASTLRTSGLSSYNEQFF.